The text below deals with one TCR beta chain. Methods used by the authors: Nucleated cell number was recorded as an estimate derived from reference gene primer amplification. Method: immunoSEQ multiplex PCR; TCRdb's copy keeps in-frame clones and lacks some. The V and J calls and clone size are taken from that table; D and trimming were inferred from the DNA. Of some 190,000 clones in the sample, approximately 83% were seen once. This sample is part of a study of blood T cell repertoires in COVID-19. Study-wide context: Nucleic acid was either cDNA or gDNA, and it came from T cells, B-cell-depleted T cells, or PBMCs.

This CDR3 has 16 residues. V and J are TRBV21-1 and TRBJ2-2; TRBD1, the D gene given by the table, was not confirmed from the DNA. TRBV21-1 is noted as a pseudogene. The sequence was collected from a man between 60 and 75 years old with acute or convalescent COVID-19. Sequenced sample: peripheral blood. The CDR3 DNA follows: TGTGCCAGCAAATTATACAGGGGAAGTGACACCGGGGAGCTGTTTTTT. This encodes CASKLYRGSDTGELFF.